Below, one T cell receptor beta chain is given with its context. The data belong to a study of brain T cells in children with intractable seizures. This CDR3 contains 17 residues. Trimming removed 1 base from V and 2 bases from J, with 17 bases in between. The germline V gene encodes CDR1 LNHDA and CDR2 SQIVND (reference sequence). Libraries were prepared by immunoSEQ multiplex PCR; TCRdb keeps only in-frame clonotypes and omits some of them. The repertoire holds 80,000 or so clones, with about 90% as singletons. The TCR originated in a girl aged 2-10 years with Rasmussen encephalitis and intractable seizures. V usage is TRBV19 and J usage is TRBJ1-1; no clear D gene. The source was peripheral blood, collected at surgery. CDR3 amino acids: CASSIVADTSKNTEAFF. CDR3 nucleotides: TGTGCCAGTAGTATAGTGGCCGACACGTCGAAAAACACTGAAGCTTTCTTT.